This TCR beta chain was identified in a study of beta chain features in type 1 diabetes. Findings of the study overall: PCR might pick shorter templates more often, in the same way for patients and controls. In all four CD4+ subsets, TCRB CDR3 length was significantly, moderately reduced in type 1 diabetes.

With 1 base removed from V and 0 bases from J, the gap between germline ends came to 12 bases. The CDR3 is 16 residues long. In germline, CDR1 is LNHNV, CDR2 YYDKDF (reference sequence). Details on this clone: The antigen is not known.

CD45RO/CCR7/CD25/CD127/CD95/CD27 sorting isolated CD4+ naive, central memory, regulatory and stem cell-like memory cells. The isolated RNA, all of it, was reverse transcribed, so expressed TCRB transcripts were what got sequenced. The table came from immunoSEQ multiplex PCR; TCRdb's copy has only in-frame clones and leaves some out. The sample comprises over 650,000 clones, over 12% of which are singletons, and less than 0.04% rests with the top ten. The chain carries TRBV15 and TRBJ1-2, with D tentatively TRBD1 (6 bases). The source is a man aged 18 to 30 with type 1 diabetes. Sequenced input: naive CD4+ T cells from blood. For the CDR3, the DNA is TGTGCCACCAGCAGAGGTCGGGGGGCCGCTAACTATGGCTACACCTTC. Translation: CATSRGRGAANYGYTF.